Sequencing of this T cell receptor beta chain was carried out in a study of blood T cells in healthy people across ages. Germline V gives CDR1 KGHSH, CDR2 LQKENI. V lost 6 bases, J lost 3 bases, and 16 bases lay in between. This CDR3 region has 15 residues. A J-beta primer mix and a sample-barcoded 5' primer were used in a second PCR of roughly 7 to 12 cycles. Each of the samples gave a minimum of 2.5 million paired-end reads that contained CDR3. TCRdb reprocessed the 5' RACE reads with MiXCR, giving one entry per CDR3 protein. Seen here are more than 550,000 distinct CDR3 sequences, 20% to 25% observed once, and the top ten hold around 21%.

This sequence joins TRBV18 and TRBJ2-3; no firm D call. The specimen was blood. This clonotype was obtained from a man aged 70-80 years in good health. CDR3 coding DNA: TGTGCCAGCTCCGTATCGAATGTAGAGACAGATACGCAGTATTTT. Translated, it gives CASSVSNVETDTQYF.